The T cell receptor beta chain described here comes from a study of blood T cell repertoires in COVID-19. With 8 bases removed from V and 4 bases from J, the gap between germline ends came to 14 bases. This CDR3 is built from 13 residues. Authors' methods: Reference gene primer amplification yielded estimated nucleated cell counts. Measured with immunoSEQ multiplex PCR; TCRdb has only the in-frame clones, and not every one. That table is the source of V, J and clone size, and D and trimming were worked out from the DNA. The sample carries fewer than 350,000 clones, over 75% recorded once. The chain links TRBV12-3 or TRBV12-4 to TRBJ1-1; possibly TRBD1 for D (5 bases). The sequencing sample was made of peripheral blood. The source is a man younger than 30 with active or convalescent COVID-19. CDR3 coding DNA: TGTGCCAGCTATACGGGGGGAGGCACTGAAGCTTTCTTT. Translating it yields CASYTGGGTEAFF.